The following is a T cell receptor beta chain sequence with its context. The sample belongs to a study of blood T cell dynamics during melanoma immunotherapy. Germline V gene lookup returns CDR1 SGHAT and CDR2 FQNNGV. This CDR3 is built from 18 residues. V was pared by 0 bases and J by 0 bases, with 17 bases between. The time point denotes: week 3, after first cycle of checkpoint inhibitor. Blood was drawn before treatment and at week 3 after checkpoint blockade. Disease control meant complete response, partial response or stable disease at 12 weeks. No patient had earlier systemic cancer treatment, concurrent immunosuppressants, or another active cancer. Each bulk PBMC sample had approximately 0.35 ug DNA loaded. The repertoire was sequenced with immunoSEQ multiplex PCR; TCRdb's copy has only in-frame clones and lacks some. The top ten clones hold about 34% of a sample with some 5,600 clones, about 82% of them seen once.

This specimen consisted of blood, obtained from a patient treated with checkpoint blockade. The receptor was isolated from a human donor with melanoma. The V call is TRBV11-2, the J call TRBJ2-5; maybe TRBD2 (6 bases). The CDR3: CASSLEGWGTGDQETQYF. CDR3 DNA: TGTGCCAGCAGCTTAGAGGGATGGGGGACGGGGGACCAAGAGACCCAGTACTTC. The full variable domain, rest sourced from reference TRBV11-2 and TRBJ2-5, is EAGVAQSPRYKIIEKRQSVAFWCNPISGHATLYWYQQILGQGPKLLIQFQNNGVVDDSQLPKDRFSAERLKGVDSTLKIQPAKLEDSAVYLCASSLEGWGTGDQETQYFGPGTRLLVL.